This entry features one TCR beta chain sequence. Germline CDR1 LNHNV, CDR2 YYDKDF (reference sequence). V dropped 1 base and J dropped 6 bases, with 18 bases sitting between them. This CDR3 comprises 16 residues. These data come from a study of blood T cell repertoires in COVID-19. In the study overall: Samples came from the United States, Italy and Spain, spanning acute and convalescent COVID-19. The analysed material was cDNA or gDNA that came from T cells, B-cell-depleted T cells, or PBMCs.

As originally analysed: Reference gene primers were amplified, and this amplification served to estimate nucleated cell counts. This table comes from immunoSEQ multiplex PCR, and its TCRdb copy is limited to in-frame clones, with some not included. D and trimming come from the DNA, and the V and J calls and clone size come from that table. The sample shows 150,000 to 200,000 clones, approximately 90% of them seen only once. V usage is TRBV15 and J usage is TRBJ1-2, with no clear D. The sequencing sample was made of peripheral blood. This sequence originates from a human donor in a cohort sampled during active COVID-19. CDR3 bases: TGTGCCACCAGCAGAGGAGGGCGGGGTCATCCCGATGGCTACACCTTC. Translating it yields CATSRGGRGHPDGYTF. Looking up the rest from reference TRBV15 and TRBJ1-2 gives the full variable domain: DAMVIQNPRYQVTQFGKPVTLSCSQTLNHNVMYWYQQKSSQAPKLLFHYYDKDFNNEADTPDNFQSRRPNTSFCFLDIRSPGLGDTAMYLCATSRGGRGHPDGYTFGSGTRLTVV.